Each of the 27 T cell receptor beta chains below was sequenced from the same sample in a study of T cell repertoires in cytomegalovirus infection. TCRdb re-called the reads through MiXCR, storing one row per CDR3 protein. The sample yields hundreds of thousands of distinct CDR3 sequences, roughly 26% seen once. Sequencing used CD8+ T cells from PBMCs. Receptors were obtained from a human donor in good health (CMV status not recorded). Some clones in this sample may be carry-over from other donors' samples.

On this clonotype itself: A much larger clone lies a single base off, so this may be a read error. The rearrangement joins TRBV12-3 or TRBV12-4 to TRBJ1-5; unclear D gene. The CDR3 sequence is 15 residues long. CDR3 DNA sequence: TGTGCCAGCAGTCCGGAGGACGGCTACAATCAGTCCCAGCATTTT. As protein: CASSPEDGYNQSQHF.

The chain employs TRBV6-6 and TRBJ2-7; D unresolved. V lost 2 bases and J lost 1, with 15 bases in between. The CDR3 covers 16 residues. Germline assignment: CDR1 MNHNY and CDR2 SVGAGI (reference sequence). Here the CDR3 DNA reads TGTGCCAGCAGTTACGTGGTCCAAGGGCGATCCTACGAGCAGTACTTC. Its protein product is CASSYVVQGRSYEQYF.

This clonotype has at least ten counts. CDR3 sequence (DNA): TGTGCCAGCAGCCCCCAGCGGGGGGGATCCGGGGAGCTGTTTTTT. Its translation: CASSPQRGGSGELFF. V usage is TRBV7-8 and J usage is TRBJ2-2; 10 nucleotides align to TRBD2. The ends lost 5 bases at V and 6 bases at J; junction bases unmatched: 6. The germline CDR1 and CDR2 sequences are SGHVS and FQNEAQ. This CDR3 is 15 amino acids long.

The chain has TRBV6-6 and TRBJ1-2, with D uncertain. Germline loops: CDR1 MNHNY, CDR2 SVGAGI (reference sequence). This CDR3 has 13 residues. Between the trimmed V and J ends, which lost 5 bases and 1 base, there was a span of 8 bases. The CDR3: CASSNDINYGYTF. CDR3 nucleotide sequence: TGTGCCAGCAGTAATGACATTAACTATGGCTACACCTTC.

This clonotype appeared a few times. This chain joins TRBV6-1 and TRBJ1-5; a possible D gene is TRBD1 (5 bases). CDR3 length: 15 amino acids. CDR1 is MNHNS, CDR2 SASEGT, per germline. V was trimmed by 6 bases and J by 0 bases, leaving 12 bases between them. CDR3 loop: CASRLDSDSNQPQHF. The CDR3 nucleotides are TGTGCCAGCAGACTCGACAGCGATAGCAATCAGCCCCAGCATTTT.

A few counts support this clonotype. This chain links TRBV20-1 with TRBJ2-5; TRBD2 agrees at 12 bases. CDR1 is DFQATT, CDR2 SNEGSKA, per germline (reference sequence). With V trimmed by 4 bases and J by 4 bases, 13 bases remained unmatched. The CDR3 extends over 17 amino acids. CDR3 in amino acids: CSAILGGLAGGLETQYF. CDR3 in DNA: TGCAGTGCTATCCTAGGAGGGCTAGCGGGGGGGTTAGAGACCCAGTACTTC.

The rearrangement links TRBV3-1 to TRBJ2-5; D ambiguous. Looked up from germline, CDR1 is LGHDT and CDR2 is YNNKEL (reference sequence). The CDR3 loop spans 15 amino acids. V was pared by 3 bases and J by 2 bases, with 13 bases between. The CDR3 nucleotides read TGTGCCAGCAGCCAGCGGCACTTGATTCAAGAGACCCAGTACTTC. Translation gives CASSQRHLIQETQYF.

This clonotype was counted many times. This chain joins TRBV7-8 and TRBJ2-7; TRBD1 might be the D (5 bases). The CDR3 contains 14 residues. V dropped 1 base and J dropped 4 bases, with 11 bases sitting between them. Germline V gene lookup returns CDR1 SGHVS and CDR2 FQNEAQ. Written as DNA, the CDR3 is TGTGCCAGCAGCTTAGATTCTAGGGGTTACGAGCAGTACGTC. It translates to CASSLDSRGYEQYV.

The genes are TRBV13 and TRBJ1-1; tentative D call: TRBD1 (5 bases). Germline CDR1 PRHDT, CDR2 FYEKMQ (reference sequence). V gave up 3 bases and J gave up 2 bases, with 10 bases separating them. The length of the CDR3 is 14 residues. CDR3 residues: CASSFEGKNTEAFF. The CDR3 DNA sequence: TGTGCCAGCAGCTTTGAGGGGAAAAACACTGAAGCTTTCTTT.

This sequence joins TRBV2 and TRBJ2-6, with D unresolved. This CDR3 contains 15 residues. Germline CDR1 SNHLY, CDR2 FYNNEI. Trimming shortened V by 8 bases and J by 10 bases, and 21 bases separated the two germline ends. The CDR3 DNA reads TGTGCCAGCTTTGTGGCGTCCAAAGAAGGGAACGTCCTGACTTTC. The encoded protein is CASFVASKEGNVLTF. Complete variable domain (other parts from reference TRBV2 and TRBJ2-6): EPEVTQTPSHQVTQMGQEVILRCVPISNHLYFYWYRQILGQKVEFLVSFYNNEISEKSEIFDDQFSVERPDGSNFTLKIRSTKLEDSAMYFCASFVASKEGNVLTFGAGSRLTVL.

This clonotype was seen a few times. The CDR3: CASSLRGTFYNEQFF. CDR3 DNA sequence: TGTGCCAGCAGTTTAAGGGGCACCTTCTACAATGAGCAGTTCTTC. V and J are TRBV12-3 or TRBV12-4 and TRBJ2-1, with D possibly TRBD1 on 5 matching bases. V was clipped by 2 bases and J by 3 bases, with 11 bases between them. The CDR3 length is 15 residues.

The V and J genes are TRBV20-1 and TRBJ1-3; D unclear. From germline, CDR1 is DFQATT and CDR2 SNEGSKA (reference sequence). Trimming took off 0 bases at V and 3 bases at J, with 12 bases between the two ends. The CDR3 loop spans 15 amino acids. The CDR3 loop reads CSARDKGRHGNTIYF. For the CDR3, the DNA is TGCAGTGCTAGAGATAAAGGGCGGCATGGAAACACCATATATTTT.

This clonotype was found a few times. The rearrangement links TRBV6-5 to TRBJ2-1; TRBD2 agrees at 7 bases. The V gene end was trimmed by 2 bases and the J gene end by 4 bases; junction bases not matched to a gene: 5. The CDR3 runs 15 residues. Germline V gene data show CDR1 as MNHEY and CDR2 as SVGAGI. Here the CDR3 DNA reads TGTGCCAGCAGTTACCGACTAGCTGATTACAATGAGCAGTTCTTC. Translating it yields CASSYRLADYNEQFF.

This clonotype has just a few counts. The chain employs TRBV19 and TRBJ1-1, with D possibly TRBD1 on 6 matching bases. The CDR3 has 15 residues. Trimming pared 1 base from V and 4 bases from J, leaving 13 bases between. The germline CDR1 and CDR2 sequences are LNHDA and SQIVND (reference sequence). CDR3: CASSIGRLGATEAFF. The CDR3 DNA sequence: TGTGCCAGTAGTATAGGGCGTTTGGGGGCCACTGAAGCTTTCTTT.

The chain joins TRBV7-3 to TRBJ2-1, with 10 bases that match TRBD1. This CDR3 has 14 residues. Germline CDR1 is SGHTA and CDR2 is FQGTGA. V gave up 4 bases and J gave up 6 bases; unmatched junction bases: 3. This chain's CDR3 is CASSSWTGGNEQFF. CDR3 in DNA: TGTGCCAGCAGCTCTTGGACAGGGGGCAATGAGCAGTTCTTC.

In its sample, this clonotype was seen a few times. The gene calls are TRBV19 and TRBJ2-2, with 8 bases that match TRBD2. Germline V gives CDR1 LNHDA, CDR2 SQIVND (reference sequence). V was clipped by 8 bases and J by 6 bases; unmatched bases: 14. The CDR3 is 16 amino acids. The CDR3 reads CASLPVGTRRSGELFF. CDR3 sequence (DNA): TGTGCCAGTCTGCCGGTAGGGACTAGGAGGTCCGGGGAGCTGTTTTTT.

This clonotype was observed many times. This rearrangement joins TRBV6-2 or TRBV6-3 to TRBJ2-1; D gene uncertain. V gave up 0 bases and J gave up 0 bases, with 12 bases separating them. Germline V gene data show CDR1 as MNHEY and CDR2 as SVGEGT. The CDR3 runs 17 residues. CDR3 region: CASSYSSTWFSYNEQFF. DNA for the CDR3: TGTGCCAGCAGTTACTCCTCCACGTGGTTCTCCTACAATGAGCAGTTCTTC.

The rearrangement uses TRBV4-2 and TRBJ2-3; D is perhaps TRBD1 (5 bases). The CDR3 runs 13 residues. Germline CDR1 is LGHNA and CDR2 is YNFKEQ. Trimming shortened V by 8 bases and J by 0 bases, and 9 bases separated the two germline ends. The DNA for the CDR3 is TGTGCCAGCCTGGACACTAGCACAGATACGCAGTATTTT. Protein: CASLDTSTDTQYF.

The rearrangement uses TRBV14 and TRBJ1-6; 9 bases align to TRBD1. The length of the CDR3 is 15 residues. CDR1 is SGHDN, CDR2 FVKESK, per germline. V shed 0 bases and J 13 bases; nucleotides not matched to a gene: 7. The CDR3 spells CASSQERTGAAPLHF. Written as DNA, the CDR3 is TGTGCCAGCAGCCAAGAAAGGACAGGGGCCGCCCCCCTCCACTTT.

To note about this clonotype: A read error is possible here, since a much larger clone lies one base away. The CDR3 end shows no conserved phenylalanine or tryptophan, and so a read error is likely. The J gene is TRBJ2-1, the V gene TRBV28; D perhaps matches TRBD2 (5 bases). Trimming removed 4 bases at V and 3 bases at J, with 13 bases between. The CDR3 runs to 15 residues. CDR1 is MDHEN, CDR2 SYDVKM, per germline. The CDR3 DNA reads TGTGCCAGCAGTTCGACCCCTGAGGGCTACAATGAGCAGTTCTCC. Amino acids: CASSSTPEGYNEQFS.

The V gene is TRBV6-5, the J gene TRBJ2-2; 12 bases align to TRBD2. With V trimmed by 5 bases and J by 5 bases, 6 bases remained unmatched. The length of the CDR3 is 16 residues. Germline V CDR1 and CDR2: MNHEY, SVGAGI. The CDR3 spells CASSPLAGGRTGELFF. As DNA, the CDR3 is TGTGCCAGCAGTCCTCTAGCGGGGGGGCGGACCGGGGAGCTGTTTTTT.

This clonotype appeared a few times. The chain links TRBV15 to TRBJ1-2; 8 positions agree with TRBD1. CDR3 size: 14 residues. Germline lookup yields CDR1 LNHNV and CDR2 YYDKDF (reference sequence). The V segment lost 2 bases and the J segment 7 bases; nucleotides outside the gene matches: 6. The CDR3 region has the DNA TGTGCCACCAGCAGAACGGACAGGGAAGGTGGCTACACCTTC. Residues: CATSRTDREGGYTF.

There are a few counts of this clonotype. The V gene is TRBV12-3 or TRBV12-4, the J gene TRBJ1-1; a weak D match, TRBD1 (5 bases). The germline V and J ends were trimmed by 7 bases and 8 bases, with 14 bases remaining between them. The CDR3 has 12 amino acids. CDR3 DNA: TGTGCCAGCATCTTAGGCGGGGGAGAAGCTTTCTTT. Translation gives CASILGGGEAFF.

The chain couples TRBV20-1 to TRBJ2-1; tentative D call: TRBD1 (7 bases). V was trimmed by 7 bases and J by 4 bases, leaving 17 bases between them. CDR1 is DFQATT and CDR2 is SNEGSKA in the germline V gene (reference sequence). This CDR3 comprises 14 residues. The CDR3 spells CSVQRGDRYNEQFF. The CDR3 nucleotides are TGCAGTGTTCAGAGGGGGGACAGATACAATGAGCAGTTCTTC.

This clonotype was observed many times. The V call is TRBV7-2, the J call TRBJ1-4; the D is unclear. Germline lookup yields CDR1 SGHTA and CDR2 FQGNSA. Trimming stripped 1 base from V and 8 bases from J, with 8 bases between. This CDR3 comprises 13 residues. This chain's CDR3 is CASSLEEAEKLFF. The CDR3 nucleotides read TGTGCCAGCAGCTTAGAGGAGGCAGAAAAACTGTTTTTT.

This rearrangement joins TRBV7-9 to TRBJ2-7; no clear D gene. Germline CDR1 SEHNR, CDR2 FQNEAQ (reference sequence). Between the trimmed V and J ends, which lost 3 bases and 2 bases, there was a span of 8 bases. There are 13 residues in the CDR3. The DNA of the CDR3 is TGTGCCAGCAGCTTGCCGGAAACCTACGAGCAGTACTTC. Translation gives CASSLPETYEQYF.

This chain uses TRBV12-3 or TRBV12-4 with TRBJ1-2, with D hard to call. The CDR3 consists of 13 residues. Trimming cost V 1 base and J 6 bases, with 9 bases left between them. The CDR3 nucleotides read TGTGCCAGCAGTTTAGGGGGTTTCGATGGCTACACCTTC. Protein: CASSLGGFDGYTF.